A single sample gave rise to the 15 T cell receptor beta chains below, sequenced in a study of chemoradiotherapy in HPV16-positive cancers. Sequenced by immunoSEQ multiplex PCR; TCRdb stores in-frame clones only, minus some. The sample has around 1,700 clones, about 80% seen once. The sequencing here drew on tumor tissue, taken from a patient who underwent chemoradiotherapy. All receptors come from a human donor with HPV-associated anogenital cancer.

The gene calls are TRBV27 and TRBJ2-1; D may correspond to TRBD1 or TRBD2 (5 bases each). The V gene's germline CDR1 is MNHEY and CDR2 SMNVEV (reference sequence). Trimming cost V 10 bases and J 0 bases, with 16 bases left between them. CDR3 length: 15 residues. CDR3 DNA sequence: TGTGCCACGAAACCGGGACCCTTCTCCTACAATGAGCAGTTCTTC. Its translation: CATKPGPFSYNEQFF.

The chain joins TRBV7-9 to TRBJ2-5, with D possibly being TRBD1 (6 bases). Near its end, the DNA agrees better with TRBJ2-7, so the J call may be wrong. In germline, CDR1 is SEHNR, CDR2 FQNEAQ (reference sequence). The CDR3 extends over 13 amino acids. DNA of the CDR3: TGTGCCAGCAGCTTAATGGGGGCCCACGAGCAGTACTTC. Translation gives CASSLMGAHEQYF.

This rearrangement joins TRBV5-4 to TRBJ2-1; D remains unclear. The CDR3 is made up of 14 amino acids. V lost 1 base and J 5 bases, leaving 10 bases between the germline ends. Germline CDR1 is SGHNT and CDR2 is YYREEE (reference sequence). This CDR3 is CASSLRSTDNEQFF. The CDR3 DNA follows: TGTGCCAGCAGCTTGAGATCCACGGACAATGAGCAGTTCTTC.

The chain links TRBV28 to TRBJ1-6; D ambiguous. CDR3 size: 13 residues. In germline, CDR1 is MDHEN, CDR2 SYDVKM. The V gene lost 2 bases and the J gene lost 13 bases, with 12 bases spanning the gap. DNA for the CDR3: TGTGCCAGCAGTTTACCCCCCGTGGGGCCCCTCCACTTT. Translated: CASSLPPVGPLHF.

This rearrangement joins TRBV7-9 to TRBJ1-4; the D gene is possibly TRBD1 (6 bases). Germline V gives CDR1 SEHNR, CDR2 FQNEAQ (reference sequence). The V end was cut by 3 bases, the J end by 4 bases, with 9 bases between. CDR3 length: 14 amino acids. The CDR3 nucleotides are TGTGCCAGCAGCTTGGGACACGTTAATGAAAAACTGTTTTTT. It yields the protein CASSLGHVNEKLFF.

The chain has TRBV11-2 and TRBJ2-7, with D perhaps matching TRBD1 or TRBD2 (5 bases each). The V end was cut by 2 bases, the J end by 9 bases, with 17 bases between. CDR3 length equals 14 residues. Looked up from germline, CDR1 is SGHAT and CDR2 is FQNNGV. This chain's CDR3 is CASSLRAPGLGQYF. The CDR3 DNA follows: TGTGCCAGCAGCTTACGGGCCCCGGGGCTGGGGCAGTACTTC. Full variable domain (rest looked up from reference TRBV11-2 and TRBJ2-7): EAGVAQSPRYKIIEKRQSVAFWCNPISGHATLYWYQQILGQGPKLLIQFQNNGVVDDSQLPKDRFSAERLKGVDSTLKIQPAKLEDSAVYLCASSLRAPGLGQYFGPGTRLTVT.

J is TRBJ2-7 and V is TRBV5-6; 11 bases match TRBD1. Germline values: CDR1 SGHDT, CDR2 YYEEEE. The V and J ends lost 3 bases and 4 bases, in that order; junction bases with no gene match: 3. This CDR3 region has 14 residues. CDR3 coding DNA: TGTGCCAGCAGCTGGGGACAGGGGGGTTACGAGCAGTACTTC. Encoded protein: CASSWGQGGYEQYF.

The chain links TRBV19 to TRBJ2-2; D not certain. Germline V lookup: CDR1 LNHDA, CDR2 SQIVND (reference sequence). The CDR3 extends over 17 amino acids. V lost 5 bases, J lost 5 bases, and 21 bases lay in between. The DNA of the CDR3 is TGTGCCAGTAGTCCGCCCCCCCCTTGGCAGGAGACCGGGGAGCTGTTTTTT. It encodes CASSPPPPWQETGELFF.

The rearrangement uses TRBV19 and TRBJ1-2; possible D gene TRBD1, 6 bases. CDR3 length: 16 residues. Germline V lookup: CDR1 LNHDA, CDR2 SQIVND (reference sequence). V gave up 0 bases and J gave up 8 bases, with 19 bases separating them. Here the CDR3 reads CASSIDARGLRTGYTF. The CDR3 DNA reads TGTGCCAGTAGTATAGATGCCAGGGGTCTTAGAACGGGCTACACCTTC.

A few counts support this clone. This chain uses TRBV14 with TRBJ2-1; 11 nucleotides align to TRBD2. This CDR3 comprises 16 residues. The ends lost 4 bases at V and 2 bases at J; junction bases unmatched: 4. Germline-derived CDR1 and CDR2 are SGHDN and FVKESK. The CDR3 DNA sequence: TGTGCCAGCAGCCCTGGGACTAGCGGAACCTACAATGAGCAGTTCTTC. It translates to CASSPGTSGTYNEQFF.

The chain is built from TRBV27 and TRBJ2-7, with TRBD2 matching 12 bases. The CDR3 runs to 15 residues. Unmatched junction bases numbered 8, after V lost 6 bases and J lost 5 bases. The germline V gene has CDR1 MNHEY and CDR2 SMNVEV (reference sequence). The CDR3 sequence is CASRLRLAGENEQYF. The DNA for the CDR3 is TGTGCCAGCAGGCTTCGACTAGCGGGAGAGAACGAGCAGTACTTC.

The chain combines TRBV10-3 with TRBJ2-5, with D maybe TRBD2 (6 bases). Between the trimmed V and J ends, which lost 7 bases and 2 bases, there was a span of 8 bases. Germline-derived CDR1 and CDR2 are ENHRY and SYGVKD. The CDR3 has 12 amino acids. CDR3 protein: CAITGDQETQYF. CDR3 in DNA: TGTGCCATCACGGGAGATCAAGAGACCCAGTACTTC.

The chain employs TRBV5-1 and TRBJ2-5; no clear D gene. CDR1 and CDR2 (germline): SGHRS, YFSETQ. This CDR3 is 13 amino acids long. V gave up 5 bases and J gave up 7 bases, with 15 bases separating them. CDR3 sequence reads: CASSIPGQVTQYF. The CDR3, as DNA: TGCGCCAGCAGTATACCGGGCCAGGTGACCCAGTACTTC.

The rearrangement joins TRBV28 to TRBJ1-2, with 8 positions matching TRBD1. Germline loops: CDR1 MDHEN, CDR2 SYDVKM. The CDR3 covers 14 residues. After removal of 6 bases from V and 6 bases from J, the junction contained 9 bases not matched to a gene. The CDR3 sequence: CASSITGGLNGYTF. DNA for the CDR3: TGTGCCAGCAGCATTACAGGGGGTCTTAATGGCTACACCTTC.

This clone was seen only a few times. CDR3 DNA: TGTGCCAGCAGTAGGGACAGCTCCTACAATGAGCAGTTCTTC. Residues: CASSRDSSYNEQFF. V and J are TRBV2 and TRBJ2-1; 7 nucleotides match TRBD1. Trimming removed 5 bases from V and 0 bases from J; junction bases left unmatched: 1. The CDR3 consists of 14 residues. In germline, CDR1 is SNHLY, CDR2 FYNNEI.